Reported below is one T cell receptor beta chain. Sequenced by immunoSEQ multiplex PCR; TCRdb stores in-frame clones only, minus some. The data hold roughly 680,000 clones, with roughly nine tenths observed a single time. As for treatment: roughly 18 received Ad26.COV2.S at low or high dose, single or two shots; about 5 received placebo; per-sample allocation not given. It was on day 63 after the first vaccine or placebo injection that samples were taken. Within Boston, the person who donated was an adult of 18-55 years. An Ad26 vector was used to express Wuhan-strain SARS-CoV-2 spike as the vaccine. The data stem from a study of Ad26.COV2.S vaccination and SARS-CoV-2 variants. The source is a person aged 18-65 years who received the Ad26.COV2.S COVID-19 vaccine or a placebo. The material was peripheral blood, obtained in a trial of Ad26.COV2.S vaccine versus placebo.

CDR3 sequence reads: CASSEQGSTEAFF. DNA for the CDR3: TGCGCCAGCAGCGAACAGGGTTCCACTGAAGCTTTCTTT. The V gene is TRBV10-2, the J gene TRBJ1-1; tentative D call: TRBD1 (6 bases). Germline V gene lookup returns CDR1 WSHSY and CDR2 SAAADI. The V gene lost 6 bases and the J gene lost 4 bases, with 12 bases spanning the gap. The CDR3 is made up of 13 amino acids.